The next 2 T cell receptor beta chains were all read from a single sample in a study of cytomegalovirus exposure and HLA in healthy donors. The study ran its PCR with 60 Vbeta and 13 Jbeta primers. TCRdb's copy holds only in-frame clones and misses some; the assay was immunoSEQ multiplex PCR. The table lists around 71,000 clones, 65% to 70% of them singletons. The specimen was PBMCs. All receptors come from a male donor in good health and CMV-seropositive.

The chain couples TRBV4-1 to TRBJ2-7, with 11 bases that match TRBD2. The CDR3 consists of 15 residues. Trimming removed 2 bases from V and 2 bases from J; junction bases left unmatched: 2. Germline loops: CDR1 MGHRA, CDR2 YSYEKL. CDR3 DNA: TGCGCCAGCAGCCAACAACTAGCGGGAGCCTACGAGCAGTACTTC. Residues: CASSQQLAGAYEQYF.

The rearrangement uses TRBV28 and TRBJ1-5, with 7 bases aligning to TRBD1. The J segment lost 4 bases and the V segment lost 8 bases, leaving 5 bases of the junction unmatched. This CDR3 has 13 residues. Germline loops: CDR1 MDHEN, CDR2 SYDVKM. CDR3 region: CASGGTANQPQHF. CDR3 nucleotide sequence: TGTGCCAGCGGGGGGACAGCTAATCAGCCCCAGCATTTT.